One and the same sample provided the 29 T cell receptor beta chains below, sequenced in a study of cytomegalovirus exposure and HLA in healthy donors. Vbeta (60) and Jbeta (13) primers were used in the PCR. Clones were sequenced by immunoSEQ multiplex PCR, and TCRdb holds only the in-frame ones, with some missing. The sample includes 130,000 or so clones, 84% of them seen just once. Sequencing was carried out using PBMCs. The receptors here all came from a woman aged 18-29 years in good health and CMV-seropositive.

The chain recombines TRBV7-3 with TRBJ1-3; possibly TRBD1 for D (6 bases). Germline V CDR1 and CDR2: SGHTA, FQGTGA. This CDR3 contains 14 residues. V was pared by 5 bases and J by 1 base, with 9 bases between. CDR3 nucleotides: TGTGCCAGCAGCCCGACAGGATCTGGAAACACCATATATTTT. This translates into CASSPTGSGNTIYF.

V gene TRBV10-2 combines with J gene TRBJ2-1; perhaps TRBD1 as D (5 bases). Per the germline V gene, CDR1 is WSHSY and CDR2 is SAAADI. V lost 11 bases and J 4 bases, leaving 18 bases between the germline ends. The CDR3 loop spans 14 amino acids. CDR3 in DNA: TGCGCCTGCGGAGCCCGACAGAGATACAATGAGCAGTTCTTC. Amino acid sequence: CACGARQRYNEQFF.

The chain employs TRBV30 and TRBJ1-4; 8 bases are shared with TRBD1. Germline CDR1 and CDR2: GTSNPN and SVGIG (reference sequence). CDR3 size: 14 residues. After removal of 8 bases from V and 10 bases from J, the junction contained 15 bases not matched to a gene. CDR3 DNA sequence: TGTGCCGGGGACATAGGACAGGGAGGGGGAAAACTGTTTTTT. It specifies CAGDIGQGGGKLFF.

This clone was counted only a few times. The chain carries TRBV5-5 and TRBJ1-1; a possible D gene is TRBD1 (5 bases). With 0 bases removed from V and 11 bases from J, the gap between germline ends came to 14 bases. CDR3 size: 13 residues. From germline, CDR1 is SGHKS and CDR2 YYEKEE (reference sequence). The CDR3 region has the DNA TGTGCCAGCAGCTTGGACCCGACAGTGGGGGCTTTCTTT. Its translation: CASSLDPTVGAFF.

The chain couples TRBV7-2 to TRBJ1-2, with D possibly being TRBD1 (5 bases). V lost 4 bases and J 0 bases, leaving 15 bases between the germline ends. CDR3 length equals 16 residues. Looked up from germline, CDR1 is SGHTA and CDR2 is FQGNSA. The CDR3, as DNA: TGTGCCAGCAGCTCGGGGGGAGGCCGAGCTAACTATGGCTACACCTTC. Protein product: CASSSGGGRANYGYTF.

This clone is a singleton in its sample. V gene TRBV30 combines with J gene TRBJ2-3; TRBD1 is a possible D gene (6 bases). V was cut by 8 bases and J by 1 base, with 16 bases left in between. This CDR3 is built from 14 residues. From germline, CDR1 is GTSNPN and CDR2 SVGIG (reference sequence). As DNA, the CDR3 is TGTGCCGGCCCACAGGGAGAGGGCACAGATACGCAGTATTTT. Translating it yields CAGPQGEGTDTQYF.

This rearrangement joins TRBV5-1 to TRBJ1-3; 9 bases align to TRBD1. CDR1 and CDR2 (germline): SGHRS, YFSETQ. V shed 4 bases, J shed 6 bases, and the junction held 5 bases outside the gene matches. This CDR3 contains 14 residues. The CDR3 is CASSTRTGVNTIYF. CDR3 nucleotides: TGCGCCAGCAGCACCCGGACAGGGGTAAACACCATATATTTT.

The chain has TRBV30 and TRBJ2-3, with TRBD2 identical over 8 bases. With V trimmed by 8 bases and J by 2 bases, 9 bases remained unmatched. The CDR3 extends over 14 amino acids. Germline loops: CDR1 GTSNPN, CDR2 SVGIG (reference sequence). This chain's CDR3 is CAGPSGGDTDTQYF. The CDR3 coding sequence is TGTGCCGGACCATCGGGGGGGGACACAGATACGCAGTATTTT.

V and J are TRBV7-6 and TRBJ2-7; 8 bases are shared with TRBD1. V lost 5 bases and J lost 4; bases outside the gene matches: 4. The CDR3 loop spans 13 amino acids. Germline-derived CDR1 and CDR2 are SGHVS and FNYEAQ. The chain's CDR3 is CASSPDRGYEQYF. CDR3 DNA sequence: TGTGCCAGCAGCCCCGACAGGGGATACGAGCAGTACTTC.

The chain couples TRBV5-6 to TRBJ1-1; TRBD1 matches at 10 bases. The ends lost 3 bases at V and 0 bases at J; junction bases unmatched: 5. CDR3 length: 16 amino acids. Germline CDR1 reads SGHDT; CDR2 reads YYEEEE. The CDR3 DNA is TGTGCCAGCAGCTCGCTGACAGGGGGCTTGAACACTGAAGCTTTCTTT. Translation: CASSSLTGGLNTEAFF. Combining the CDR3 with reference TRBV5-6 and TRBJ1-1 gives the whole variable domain DAGVTQSPTHLIKTRGQQVTLRCSPKSGHDTVSWYQQALGQGPQFIFQYYEEEERQRGNFPDRFSGHQFPNYSSELNVNALLLGDSALYLCASSSLTGGLNTEAFFGQGTRLTVV.

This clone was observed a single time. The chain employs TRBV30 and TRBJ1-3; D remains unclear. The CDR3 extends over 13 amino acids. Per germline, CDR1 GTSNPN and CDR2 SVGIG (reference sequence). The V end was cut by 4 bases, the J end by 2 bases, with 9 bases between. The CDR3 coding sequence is TGTGCCTGGATACAGTATACTGGAAACACCATATATTTT. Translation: CAWIQYTGNTIYF.

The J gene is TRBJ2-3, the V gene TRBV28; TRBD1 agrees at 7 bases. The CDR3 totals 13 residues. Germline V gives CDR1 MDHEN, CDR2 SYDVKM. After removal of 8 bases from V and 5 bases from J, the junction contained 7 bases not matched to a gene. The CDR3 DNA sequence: TGTGCCAGCGGTTCGGGACAGTTAGATACGCAGTATTTT. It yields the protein CASGSGQLDTQYF.

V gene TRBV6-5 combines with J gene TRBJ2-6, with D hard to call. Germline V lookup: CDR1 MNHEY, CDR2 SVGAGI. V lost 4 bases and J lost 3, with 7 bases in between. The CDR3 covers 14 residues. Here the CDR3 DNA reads TGTGCCAGCAGTTCGACTGGTGGGGCCAACGTCCTGACTTTC. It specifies CASSSTGGANVLTF.

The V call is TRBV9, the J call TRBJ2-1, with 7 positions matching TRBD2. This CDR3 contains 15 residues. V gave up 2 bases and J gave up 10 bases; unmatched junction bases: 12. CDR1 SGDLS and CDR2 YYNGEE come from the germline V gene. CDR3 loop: CASSVDGGTQSEQFF. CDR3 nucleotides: TGTGCCAGCAGCGTCGACGGGGGGACCCAAAGCGAGCAGTTCTTC.

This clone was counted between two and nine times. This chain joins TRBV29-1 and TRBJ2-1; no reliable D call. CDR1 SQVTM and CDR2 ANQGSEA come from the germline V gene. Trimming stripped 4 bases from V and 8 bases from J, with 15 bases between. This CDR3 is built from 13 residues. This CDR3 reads CSVVGYLRDEQFF. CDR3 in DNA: TGCAGCGTTGTGGGCTACCTTAGAGATGAGCAGTTCTTC.

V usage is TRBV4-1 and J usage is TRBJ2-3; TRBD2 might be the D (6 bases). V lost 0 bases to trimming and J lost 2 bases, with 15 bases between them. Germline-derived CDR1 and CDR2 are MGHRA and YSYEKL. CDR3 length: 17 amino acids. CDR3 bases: TGCGCCAGCAGCCAAGATAATGCACTAGCTCCCACAGATACGCAGTATTTT. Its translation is CASSQDNALAPTDTQYF.

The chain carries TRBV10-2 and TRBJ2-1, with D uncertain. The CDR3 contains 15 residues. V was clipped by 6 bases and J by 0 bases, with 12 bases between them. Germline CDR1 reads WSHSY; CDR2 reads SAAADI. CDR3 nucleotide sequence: TGCGCCAGCAGCGAGAGACCGGGCTCCTACAATGAGCAGTTCTTC. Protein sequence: CASSERPGSYNEQFF.

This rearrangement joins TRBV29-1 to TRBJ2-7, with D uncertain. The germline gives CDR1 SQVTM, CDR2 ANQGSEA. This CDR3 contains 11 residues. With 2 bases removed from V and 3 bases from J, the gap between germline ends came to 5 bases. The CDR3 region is CSVETGYEQYF. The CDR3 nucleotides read TGCAGCGTTGAAACTGGCTACGAGCAGTACTTC.

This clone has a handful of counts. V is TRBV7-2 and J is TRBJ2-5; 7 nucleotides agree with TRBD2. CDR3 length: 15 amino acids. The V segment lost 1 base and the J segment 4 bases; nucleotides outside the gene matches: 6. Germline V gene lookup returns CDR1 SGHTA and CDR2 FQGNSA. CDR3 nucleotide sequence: TGTGCCAGCAGCTTAGGGGGGGGGAAAGGAGAGACCCAGTACTTC. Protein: CASSLGGGKGETQYF.

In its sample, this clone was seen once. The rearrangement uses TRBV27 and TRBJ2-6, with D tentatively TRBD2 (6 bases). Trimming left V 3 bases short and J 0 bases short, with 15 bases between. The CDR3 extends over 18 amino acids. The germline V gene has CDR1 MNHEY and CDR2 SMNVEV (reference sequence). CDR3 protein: CASSFLAGGSSGANVLTF. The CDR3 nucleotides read TGTGCCAGCAGTTTCCTCGCCGGGGGTAGCTCTGGGGCCAACGTCCTGACTTTC.

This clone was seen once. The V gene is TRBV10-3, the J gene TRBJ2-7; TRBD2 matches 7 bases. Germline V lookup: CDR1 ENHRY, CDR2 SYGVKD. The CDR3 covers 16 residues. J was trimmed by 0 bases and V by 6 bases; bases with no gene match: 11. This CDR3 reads CAIRVGGSGTSYEQYF. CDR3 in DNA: TGTGCCATCAGGGTGGGTGGGAGCGGGACCTCCTACGAGCAGTACTTC.

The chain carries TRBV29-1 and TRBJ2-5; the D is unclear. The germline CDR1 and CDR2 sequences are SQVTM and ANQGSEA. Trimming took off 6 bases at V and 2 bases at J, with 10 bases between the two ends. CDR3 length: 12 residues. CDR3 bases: TGCAGCGTCCTCCGGAGTCAAGAGACCCAGTACTTC. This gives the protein CSVLRSQETQYF.

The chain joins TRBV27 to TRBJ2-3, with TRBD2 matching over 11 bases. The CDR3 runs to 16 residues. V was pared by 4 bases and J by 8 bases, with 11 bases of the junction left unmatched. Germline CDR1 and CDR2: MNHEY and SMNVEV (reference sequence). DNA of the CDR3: TGTGCCAGCAGTTCCGGACTAGCGGGTCCCATTCGTACGCAGTATTTT. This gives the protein CASSSGLAGPIRTQYF.

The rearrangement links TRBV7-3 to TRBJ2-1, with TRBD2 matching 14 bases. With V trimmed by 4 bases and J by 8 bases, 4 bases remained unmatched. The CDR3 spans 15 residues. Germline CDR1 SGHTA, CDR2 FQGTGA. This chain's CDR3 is CASSWRLAGGDEQFF. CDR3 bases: TGTGCCAGCAGCTGGAGACTAGCGGGGGGGGATGAGCAGTTCTTC.

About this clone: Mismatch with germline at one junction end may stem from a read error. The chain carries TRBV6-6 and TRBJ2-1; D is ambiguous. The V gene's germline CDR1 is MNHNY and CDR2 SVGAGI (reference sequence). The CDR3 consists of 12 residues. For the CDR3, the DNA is TGTGCCAGCAGTTACTCCTTCAATGAGCAGTTCTTC. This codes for CASSYSFNEQFF.

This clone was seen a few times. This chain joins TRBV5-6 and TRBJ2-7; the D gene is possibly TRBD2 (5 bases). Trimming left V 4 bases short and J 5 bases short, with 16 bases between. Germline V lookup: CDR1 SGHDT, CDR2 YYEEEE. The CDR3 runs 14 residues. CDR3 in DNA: TGTGCCAGCAGCCCAGACGGGGATGAGGACGAGCAGTACTTC. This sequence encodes CASSPDGDEDEQYF.

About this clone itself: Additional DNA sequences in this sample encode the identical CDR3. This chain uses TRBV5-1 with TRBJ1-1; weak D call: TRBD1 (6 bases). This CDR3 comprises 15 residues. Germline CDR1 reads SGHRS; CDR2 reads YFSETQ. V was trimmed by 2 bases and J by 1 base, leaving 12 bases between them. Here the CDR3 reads CASSLMTGENTEAFF. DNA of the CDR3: TGCGCCAGCAGCTTAATGACAGGAGAGAACACTGAAGCTTTCTTT. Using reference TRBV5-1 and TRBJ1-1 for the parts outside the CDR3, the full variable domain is KAGVTQTPRYLIKTRGQQVTLSCSPISGHRSVSWYQQTPGQGLQFLFEYFSETQRNKGNFPGRFSGRQFSNSRSEMNVSTLELGDSALYLCASSLMTGENTEAFFGQGTRLTVV.

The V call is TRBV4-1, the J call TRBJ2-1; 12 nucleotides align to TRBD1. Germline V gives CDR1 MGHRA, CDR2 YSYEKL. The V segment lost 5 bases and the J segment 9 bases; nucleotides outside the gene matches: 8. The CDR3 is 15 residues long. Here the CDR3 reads CASSKGQGAISEQFF. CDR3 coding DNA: TGCGCCAGCAGCAAGGGACAGGGGGCTATAAGTGAGCAGTTCTTC.

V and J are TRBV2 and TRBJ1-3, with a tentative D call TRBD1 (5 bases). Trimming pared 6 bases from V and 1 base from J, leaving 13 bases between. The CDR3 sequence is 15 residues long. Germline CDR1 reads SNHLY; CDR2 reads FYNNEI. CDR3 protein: CASRPTGTSGNTIYF. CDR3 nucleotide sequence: TGTGCCAGCAGGCCGACCGGGACTTCTGGAAACACCATATATTTT. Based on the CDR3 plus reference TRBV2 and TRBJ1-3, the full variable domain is EPEVTQTPSHQVTQMGQEVILRCVPISNHLYFYWYRQILGQKVEFLVSFYNNEISEKSEIFDDQFSVERPDGSNFTLKIRSTKLEDSAMYFCASRPTGTSGNTIYFGEGSWLTVV.